This entry lists 30 T cell receptor beta chains sequenced from one sample in a study of blood T cell repertoires in COVID-19. Only in-frame clones appear in the TCRdb table, and some are missing; sequencing was by immunoSEQ multiplex PCR. The table shows roughly 160,000 clones, with around 86% occurring only once. The sequencing sample was made of peripheral blood. The receptors here all came from a man in his fifties or sixties with COVID-19, enrolled during active disease.

DNA for the CDR3: TGTGCCAGCAGCTCATGGGCACAGGGCGGGCAGCCCCAGCATTTT. Translation gives CASSSWAQGGQPQHF. The V and J genes are TRBV7-2 and TRBJ1-5, with a weak D call TRBD1 (6 bases). This CDR3 comprises 15 residues. V lost 4 bases to trimming and J lost 7 bases, with 17 bases between them. The germline V gene encodes CDR1 SGHTA and CDR2 FQGNSA.

This rearrangement joins TRBV29-1 to TRBJ1-5, with D uncertain. The CDR3 length is 13 residues. V lost 8 bases, J lost 1 base, and 12 bases lay in between. Germline V gene data show CDR1 as SQVTM and CDR2 as ANQGSEA. CDR3 amino acids: CSFQSTSNQPQHF. CDR3 in DNA: TGCAGCTTCCAATCAACAAGCAATCAGCCCCAGCATTTT.

The chain recombines TRBV3-1 (or the pseudogene TRBV3-2) with TRBJ1-5; 7 nucleotides align to TRBD1. The junction had 0 bases not matched to a gene; V was cut back by 4 bases and J by 0 bases. CDR1 is LGHDT, CDR2 YNNKEL, per germline (reference sequence). The CDR3 has 14 residues. CDR3 region: CASSRTGSNQPQHF. In DNA form, the CDR3 reads TGTGCCAGCAGCCGGACAGGTAGCAATCAGCCCCAGCATTTT.

This rearrangement joins TRBV5-8 to TRBJ2-7, with 8 positions matching TRBD1. The CDR3 has 17 amino acids. J was trimmed by 0 bases and V by 2 bases; bases with no gene match: 10. The V gene's germline CDR1 is SGHTS and CDR2 YDEGEE. Here the CDR3 DNA reads TGTGCCAGCAGCTTTCAAACCAGGACAGGGAGCTCCTACGAGCAGTACTTC. Translation gives CASSFQTRTGSSYEQYF.

A remark on this clone: Other nucleotide sequences from this sample produce the same CDR3. The rearrangement links TRBV27 to TRBJ1-2, with 7 bases that match TRBD1. Looked up from germline, CDR1 is MNHEY and CDR2 is SMNVEV (reference sequence). CDR3 length equals 13 residues. After removal of 3 bases from V and 4 bases from J, the junction contained 2 bases not matched to a gene. CDR3 DNA: TGTGCCAGCAGTTTGAGGGGGCTCTATGGCTACACCTTC. As protein: CASSLRGLYGYTF.

J is TRBJ1-2 and V is TRBV5-1, with D tentatively TRBD1 (5 bases). V lost 5 bases, J lost 0 bases, and 11 bases lay in between. The length of the CDR3 is 14 residues. Germline CDR1 and CDR2: SGHRS and YFSETQ. This CDR3 is CASREGLTNYGYTF. The CDR3, as DNA: TGCGCCAGCAGGGAGGGGCTCACTAACTATGGCTACACCTTC.

The V and J genes are TRBV4-2 and TRBJ1-5; 9 bases fit TRBD1. V dropped 2 bases and J dropped 4; count of bases not matched to a gene: 9. The length of the CDR3 is 17 residues. The germline gives CDR1 LGHNA, CDR2 YNFKEQ. CDR3 coding DNA: TGTGCCAGCAGCCAAACAGGGGGCACGTACGGGAATCAGCCCCAGCATTTT. Its translation is CASSQTGGTYGNQPQHF.

J is TRBJ2-7 and V is TRBV19; D possibly corresponds to TRBD1 (5 bases). The CDR3 length is 15 residues. V was clipped by 6 bases and J by 3 bases, with 18 bases between them. Germline V gene lookup returns CDR1 LNHDA and CDR2 SQIVND (reference sequence). The CDR3 reads CASSPLQGTGYEQYF. In DNA form, the CDR3 reads TGTGCCAGTAGCCCATTGCAGGGTACGGGCTACGAGCAGTACTTC.

The count of this clone is one. The chain is built from TRBV11-3 and TRBJ1-1; possible D gene TRBD1, 6 bases. This CDR3 is built from 12 residues. Trimming left V 3 bases short and J 5 bases short, with 7 bases between. Per the germline V gene, CDR1 is SGHNT and CDR2 is YENEEA. CDR3 sequence reads: CASSFTGTEAFF. CDR3 nucleotide sequence: TGTGCCAGCAGCTTTACAGGGACTGAAGCTTTCTTT.

J is TRBJ2-1 and V is TRBV6-5, with D perhaps matching TRBD2 (6 bases). V gave up 0 bases and J gave up 10 bases, with 19 bases separating them. The CDR3 totals 16 residues. Germline V lookup: CDR1 MNHEY, CDR2 SVGAGI. CDR3 protein: CASSYSGRTTRGEQFF. DNA for the CDR3: TGTGCCAGCAGTTACTCGGGTCGCACAACCCGGGGGGAGCAGTTCTTC.

The chain couples TRBV18 to TRBJ1-5; D may be TRBD1 (6 bases). The CDR3 contains 17 residues. Trimming removed 3 bases at V and 3 bases at J, with 18 bases between. CDR1 is KGHSH and CDR2 is LQKENI in the germline V gene. For the CDR3, the DNA is TGTGCCAGCTCACCCCAAAATCAACAGGGCCTCAATCAGCCCCAGCATTTT. This encodes CASSPQNQQGLNQPQHF.

The genes are TRBV5-1 and TRBJ2-7, with TRBD1 matching 7 bases. The CDR3 length is 13 residues. V trimming: 4 bases; J trimming: 2 bases; junction bases outside the gene matches: 3. Germline V lookup: CDR1 SGHRS, CDR2 YFSETQ. The CDR3 sequence: CASSTGQTYEQYF. CDR3 bases: TGCGCCAGCAGCACGGGACAGACCTACGAGCAGTACTTC.

The J gene is TRBJ2-3, the V gene TRBV19; 9 bases are a match to TRBD1. CDR3 length: 15 amino acids. Germline V gene sequence: CDR1 LNHDA, CDR2 SQIVND (reference sequence). Trimming cost V 1 base and J 4 bases; bases outside gene matches: 3. The CDR3 bases are TGTGCCAGTAGTATAGGGGACAGGGTTCCAGATACGCAGTATTTT. This encodes CASSIGDRVPDTQYF.

The V and J genes are TRBV5-1 and TRBJ2-5; TRBD1 matches 12 bases. V gave up 5 bases and J gave up 4 bases; unmatched junction bases: 6. The CDR3 extends over 15 amino acids. The germline V gene has CDR1 SGHRS and CDR2 YFSETQ. The chain's CDR3 is CASSSGQGAGETQYF. The CDR3 nucleotides are TGCGCCAGCAGTTCGGGACAGGGGGCAGGAGAGACCCAGTACTTC.

In the case of this clone: This sample also contains other DNA sequences that code for the same CDR3. The V gene is TRBV4-2, the J gene TRBJ2-7; 16 bases agree with TRBD2. V lost 3 bases and J lost 0; bases outside the gene matches: 5. Looked up from germline, CDR1 is LGHNA and CDR2 is YNFKEQ. This CDR3 contains 18 residues. The CDR3 is CASSQGLAGGSSSYEQYF. The CDR3 DNA reads as TGTGCCAGCAGCCAGGGACTAGCGGGAGGGTCCAGCTCCTACGAGCAGTACTTC.

The V call is TRBV7-2, the J call TRBJ1-4, with 7 bases that match TRBD1. The J segment lost 5 bases and the V segment lost 5 bases, leaving 8 bases of the junction unmatched. Germline-derived CDR1 and CDR2 are SGHTA and FQGNSA. This CDR3 comprises 15 residues. CDR3 nucleotide sequence: TGTGCCAGCAGCGGGAAACAGGGGCGGAATGAAAAACTGTTTTTT. It yields the protein CASSGKQGRNEKLFF.

The chain carries TRBV10-1 and TRBJ2-3, with TRBD1 identical over 11 bases. The CDR3 totals 16 residues. V was clipped by 5 bases and J by 0 bases; unmatched bases: 4. CDR1 is WNHNN and CDR2 is SYGVQD in the germline V gene (reference sequence). This CDR3 is CASSTGQGASTDTQYF. The CDR3 region has the DNA TGCGCCAGCAGTACTGGACAGGGGGCTAGCACAGATACGCAGTATTTT.

The chain is built from TRBV30 and TRBJ2-1, with 8 positions matching TRBD2. V lost 1 base, J lost 6 bases, and 8 bases stayed unmatched. This CDR3 is 15 amino acids long. In germline, CDR1 is GTSNPN, CDR2 SVGIG (reference sequence). CDR3: CAWSAPGLGRNEQFF. The CDR3 DNA reads as TGTGCCTGGAGTGCGCCGGGACTAGGACGCAATGAGCAGTTCTTC. Together with reference TRBV30 and TRBJ2-1, the CDR3 gives the full variable domain: SQTIHQWPATLVQPVGSPLSLECTVEGTSNPNLYWYRQAAGRGLQLLFYSVGIGQISSEVPQNLSASRPQDRQFILSSKKLLLSDSGFYLCAWSAPGLGRNEQFFGPGTRLTVL.

This chain links TRBV30 with TRBJ1-1; 7 bases align to TRBD1. Per the germline V gene, CDR1 is GTSNPN and CDR2 is SVGIG (reference sequence). The length of the CDR3 is 15 residues. The J segment lost 3 bases and the V segment lost 1 base, leaving 8 bases of the junction unmatched. The CDR3 sequence is CAWSDTGVLDTEAFF. The CDR3 bases are TGTGCCTGGAGTGATACAGGGGTTTTGGACACTGAAGCTTTCTTT. The variable domain in full, completed from reference TRBV30 and TRBJ1-1, reads SQTIHQWPATLVQPVGSPLSLECTVEGTSNPNLYWYRQAAGRGLQLLFYSVGIGQISSEVPQNLSASRPQDRQFILSSKKLLLSDSGFYLCAWSDTGVLDTEAFFGQGTRLTVV.

This clone is a singleton in its sample. The chain has TRBV21-1 and TRBJ2-1; the table names TRBD2, a call not compared with the DNA. TRBV21-1 is labeled a pseudogene. The length of the CDR3 is 16 residues. CDR3 nucleotide sequence: TGTGCCAGCAGCAAGACTAGCGGGGAAGTTAAGGATGAGCAGTTCTTC. This sequence encodes CASSKTSGEVKDEQFF.

V gene TRBV2 combines with J gene TRBJ2-7, with TRBD1 as a possible D gene (6 bases). V was pared by 10 bases and J by 2 bases, with 18 bases between. Germline values: CDR1 SNHLY, CDR2 FYNNEI. The CDR3 is 14 residues long. The CDR3 DNA sequence: TGTGCCACCTCCAACGGGGCAGGGGCCTACGAGCAGTACTTC. Translating it yields CATSNGAGAYEQYF.

A few counts support this clone. The chain carries TRBV7-9 and TRBJ1-2; D is possibly TRBD1 (5 bases). V lost 5 bases and J 7 bases, leaving 17 bases between the germline ends. Germline CDR1 SEHNR, CDR2 FQNEAQ (reference sequence). The CDR3 runs to 14 residues. The CDR3 coding sequence is TGTGCCAGCAGCCCCCAGGGTGATGTGGCTGGCTACACCTTC. As protein: CASSPQGDVAGYTF.

CDR3 residues: CASSTSGRGNTEAFF. The CDR3 DNA sequence: TGCGCCAGCAGCACCTCTGGGAGGGGGAACACTGAAGCTTTCTTT. V usage is TRBV5-1 and J usage is TRBJ1-1; a possible D gene is TRBD1 (5 bases). Trimming pared 4 bases from V and 1 base from J, leaving 14 bases between. CDR1 is SGHRS and CDR2 is YFSETQ in the germline V gene. CDR3 size: 15 residues.

This clone was counted a single time. The chain couples TRBV7-8 to TRBJ2-2; 8 bases match TRBD1. The trim removed 5 bases at V and 6 bases at J, leaving 8 bases unmatched. CDR1 is SGHVS and CDR2 is FQNEAQ in the germline V gene. This CDR3 is built from 15 residues. The CDR3 here is CASSVGQGYPGELFF. The CDR3 DNA follows: TGTGCCAGCAGCGTTGGACAGGGCTACCCCGGGGAGCTGTTTTTT.

In this sample, this clone turned up once. The J gene is TRBJ1-2, the V gene TRBV24-1; no firm D call. The CDR3 extends over 13 amino acids. The V gene lost 5 bases and the J gene lost 2 bases, with 8 bases spanning the gap. Germline-derived CDR1 and CDR2 are KGHDR and SFDVKD. DNA for the CDR3: TGTGCCACCAGTGTCAGTCGCAACTATGGCTACACCTTC. Translating it yields CATSVSRNYGYTF.

The CDR3 spells CASSQAAGNNSPLHF. CDR3 coding DNA: TGTGCCAGCAGCCAAGCCGCAGGGAATAATTCACCCCTCCACTTT. The gene calls are TRBV3-1 (or the pseudogene TRBV3-2) and TRBJ1-6, with TRBD1 as a possible D gene (5 bases). The V end lost 1 base, the J end lost 5 bases, and 9 bases lay between the germline ends. The CDR3 spans 15 residues. CDR1 and CDR2 (germline): LGHDT, YNNKEL (reference sequence).

This clone was counted a few times. The CDR3 DNA is TGTGCCAGCAGTTTGCAGGCTCCCCTCTCTGGAAACACCATATATTTT. It is translated as CASSLQAPLSGNTIYF. The chain has TRBV28 and TRBJ1-3, with D unresolved. CDR1 is MDHEN and CDR2 is SYDVKM in the germline V gene. V was trimmed by 3 bases and J by 0 bases, leaving 12 bases between them. The CDR3 totals 16 residues.

The table lists this clone with a few counts. The rearrangement links TRBV18 to TRBJ1-1; D is perhaps TRBD1 (5 bases). V lost 5 bases to trimming and J lost 5 bases, with 12 bases between them. The CDR3 consists of 13 residues. From germline, CDR1 is KGHSH and CDR2 LQKENI. Here the CDR3 reads CASSTPGLTEAFF. CDR3 DNA sequence: TGTGCCAGCTCAACCCCAGGGTTGACTGAAGCTTTCTTT.

The V gene is TRBV6-6, the J gene TRBJ2-7; 7 bases are a match to TRBD1. From germline, CDR1 is MNHNY and CDR2 SVGAGI (reference sequence). V trimming: 0 bases; J trimming: 2 bases; junction bases outside the gene matches: 7. This CDR3 has 16 amino acids. The CDR3 DNA sequence: TGTGCCAGCAGTTACTCCATCTCGGGACAGACCTACGAGCAGTACTTC. Its translation: CASSYSISGQTYEQYF.

V is TRBV9 and J is TRBJ2-1; a weak D match, TRBD2 (5 bases). The CDR3 contains 17 residues. V was shortened by 4 bases and J by 7 bases, with 24 bases between the two germline ends. Germline CDR1 reads SGDLS; CDR2 reads YYNGEE. The CDR3 DNA reads as TGTGCCAGCAGCTCAAGGACTGCCCTCCTTGCGAAGAATGAGCAGTTCTTC. It yields the protein CASSSRTALLAKNEQFF.